This entry concerns a single T cell receptor beta chain. No cognate antigen has been identified for it. Per-base quality was not reported, and no clone a single base away is much larger than it. The library was produced with PCR. For sequencing, a NextSeq 500 was employed. Bulk TCR libraries were generated as previously described, with the TCR primers listed in Table S5 used. The Qiagen AllPrep DNA/RNA kit was used to purify total RNA. Before any analysis, reads coming from multiple sequencing runs of the same library were combined into one pool. The paper's data handling went like this. Reads were retained only if the reads had an exact TCR constant sequence, and the retained reads were trimmed to 150 nt and grouped according to their 12-nt molecular barcodes. Reads within each barcode group were sub-clustered using a 15% Levenshtein threshold, and quality-weighted consensus sequences were constructed for each RNA molecule. Non-functional sequences were removed, as were lower-count sequences one edit away from another. Based on fitting two negative binomial distributions, any barcode sub-cluster with under 20% of the maximum read count was discarded. TCRdb reran the public reads through fastp at Q25 and MiXCR, keeping productive beta chains. Records with the same CDR3 protein are collapsed into one entry carrying the most frequent genes and DNA. The V and J calls come from TCRdb's annotation, not from the publication. This sample lists under 800,000 distinct CDR3 sequences; 25% were detected once. Around 0.78% of the sample rests with the top ten.

Looking up the germline V gene (reference sequence) yields CDR1 DFQATT and CDR2 SNEGSKA. For this chain, trimming is 3 bases at the V end and 2 bases at the J end, and the number of junction bases without a gene match is 1. Inclusive of the bounding cysteine and phenylalanine, the CDR3 is 13 residues long. The entry retains the CDR3 DNA only, 39 bases that are in frame from base 1. Naive CD8 T cell libraries were made from roughly 18,000 to 920,000 sorted cells using 10%, 30% or 50% of purified RNA. Naive CD8 T cells were FACS-sorted as CD8+CD4-CCR7+CD45RA+ on a BD FACSAria II into RLT Plus buffer. Detection sensitivity was tested by spiking Jurkat RNA equal to some 10 TCR copies' worth into samples containing roughly 19,000-1,000,000 naive CD8 T cells. CD8 T cells were enriched using RosetteSep CD8+ T Cell Enrichment Cocktail and Ficoll-Paque, and the enriched cells then underwent ACK red cell lysis.

This entry is derived from a study of molecular identifiers for immune sequencing clone quantification (dated by TCRdb to 2016 to 2019). With respect to the entire study: In a replicate experiment, RNA from 20,000 or 100,000 naive CD8 T cells was split into five aliquots, four of which were sequenced. This methods study benchmarked molecular-identifier clustering-based TCR repertoire sequencing (MIDCIRS) and TCR RNA copy counting, using CD8 T cells to do so. Summary of the overall study and its limitations: Even against a background of roughly 1 million naive CD8 T cells, spiked-in Jurkat TCR RNA amounting to a single cell's worth was reported to be detectable. When barcode sub-clustering was left out, chimeric consensus sequences inflated TCR diversity, with chimeras reaching as high as 47%. Modeling estimated about three recovered TCR RNA copies per cell, compared with around 9.7 by digital PCR, which implies roughly 29% capture efficiency. In CMV-specific effector cells, clones with more than 20 RNA copies contained over 97% of molecules, whereas in naive cells such clones contained under 1% of molecules. Highly expanded clone sizes could be underestimated if identical TCR molecules share a barcode. Naive libraries contained spiked-in Jurkat TCR RNA (10 copies' worth), which is not part of the donor repertoire.

The sequencing input was naive CD8+ T cells from blood, with Jurkat cell RNA spiked in. The cell subset or site label for this specimen denotes: FACS-sorted CD8+CD4-CCR7+CD45RA+ naive T cells. The clonotype comes from a human donor in good health. Some libraries in this study had Jurkat cell RNA spiked in. The chain uses TRBV20-1 and TRBJ2-7, with 10 bases matching TRBD2. The CDR3 region: CSASSGRAYEQYF. The sequenced DNA is TGCAGTGCTAGCAGCGGGAGGGCCTACGAGCAGTACTTC.